Each of the 13 T cell receptor beta chains below was sequenced from the same sample in a study of Ad26.COV2.S vaccination and SARS-CoV-2 variants. Measured with immunoSEQ multiplex PCR; TCRdb has only the in-frame clones, and not every one. Of around 450,000 clones in the sample, about nine tenths were seen once. Treatment of the sample: roughly 20 received Ad26.COV2.S at low or high dose, single or two shots; about 5 received placebo; per-sample allocation not given. The samples date from day 63 after the first vaccine or placebo injection. The source was peripheral blood, collected in a trial of Ad26.COV2.S vaccine versus placebo. Source of these receptors: a person between 18 and 59 years old who received the Ad26.COV2.S COVID-19 vaccine or a placebo.

The chain recombines TRBV10-3 with TRBJ2-7; 8 bases map to TRBD1. Germline loops: CDR1 ENHRY, CDR2 SYGVKD. With 8 bases clipped from V and 5 bases from J, the junction kept 14 bases outside the gene matches. The CDR3 runs 15 residues. CDR3 DNA sequence: TGTGCCATCGGAGAGTCTCGACAGGGGCTTGACGAGCAGTACTTC. This sequence encodes CAIGESRQGLDEQYF.

CDR3 in DNA: TGTGCCAGTAGTGTCGGGACAGGGCGGAACACCGGGGAGCTGTTTTTT. Encoded protein: CASSVGTGRNTGELFF. The chain joins TRBV19 to TRBJ2-2; 9 bases are a match to TRBD1. The CDR3 has 16 amino acids. Germline CDR1 LNHDA, CDR2 SQIVND (reference sequence). J was trimmed by 1 base and V by 5 bases; bases with no gene match: 5.

V usage is TRBV18 and J usage is TRBJ2-5; D gene unclear. Trimming removed 6 bases from V and 7 bases from J, with 21 bases in between. Germline loops: CDR1 KGHSH, CDR2 LQKENI. The CDR3 is 15 amino acids. The CDR3 is CASSPDGFPLGTQYF. In DNA, the CDR3 is TGTGCCAGCTCCCCGGACGGATTCCCTTTGGGGACCCAGTACTTC.

V is TRBV9 and J is TRBJ1-1, with unresolved D. Per the germline V gene, CDR1 is SGDLS and CDR2 is YYNGEE. CDR3 length equals 14 residues. V gave up 3 bases and J gave up 5 bases, with 14 bases separating them. The CDR3, as DNA: TGTGCCAGCAGCGCTGGCGCAGCTAGAACTGAAGCTTTCTTT. Amino acids: CASSAGAARTEAFF.

On this clone: The same CDR3 is also encoded by other DNA sequences in this sample. The chain combines TRBV20-1 with TRBJ2-7, with 11 bases lining up with TRBD2. The CDR3 runs to 14 residues. V lost 3 bases and J lost 3; bases outside the gene matches: 4. Germline-derived CDR1 and CDR2 are DFQATT and SNEGSKA (reference sequence). CDR3 DNA sequence: TGCAGTGCTAGTCCCACTAGCGGGAGCTACGAGCAGTACTTC. Its translation: CSASPTSGSYEQYF.

The chain recombines TRBV5-1 with TRBJ2-1; D remains ambiguous. This CDR3 has 14 amino acids. CDR1 SGHRS and CDR2 YFSETQ come from the germline V gene. V was clipped by 0 bases and J by 2 bases, with 6 bases between them. The CDR3 reads CASSLALPYNEQFF. CDR3 nucleotide sequence: TGCGCCAGCAGCTTGGCATTACCCTACAATGAGCAGTTCTTC.

CDR3 in amino acids: CATSRVAGATNEKLFF. The CDR3 DNA reads as TGTGCCACCAGCAGAGTAGCGGGGGCAACTAATGAAAAACTGTTTTTT. The chain has TRBV15 and TRBJ1-4; D perhaps matches TRBD1 (5 bases). V gave up 1 base and J gave up 0 bases, with 9 bases separating them. Germline V CDR1 and CDR2: LNHNV, YYDKDF (reference sequence). The CDR3 contains 16 residues.

CDR3 region: CASRDGTGSGTEAFF. CDR3 DNA sequence: TGTGCCAGCAGAGACGGGACAGGGAGTGGCACTGAAGCTTTCTTT. The rearrangement uses TRBV5-4 and TRBJ1-1; 9 bases agree with TRBD1. Per germline, CDR1 SGHNT and CDR2 YYREEE (reference sequence). This CDR3 comprises 15 residues. V lost 5 bases and J lost 4; bases outside the gene matches: 9.

This chain links TRBV6-5 with TRBJ1-4, with TRBD1 as a possible D gene (5 bases). The V gene's germline CDR1 is MNHEY and CDR2 SVGAGI. Trimming left V 0 bases short and J 5 bases short, with 10 bases between. CDR3 length: 15 residues. In nucleotides, the CDR3 is TGTGCCAGCAGTTACTCCCCCAGGGAAAATGAAAAACTGTTTTTT. Translating gives CASSYSPRENEKLFF.

The V gene is TRBV7-8, the J gene TRBJ2-7; D may be TRBD1 (6 bases). Deletions cut 5 bases from V and 7 bases from J, with 12 bases between. Germline V gene lookup returns CDR1 SGHVS and CDR2 FQNEAQ. CDR3 length equals 12 residues. The CDR3 loop reads CASSQPQGEQYF. CDR3 sequence (DNA): TGTGCCAGCAGCCAACCCCAGGGGGAGCAGTACTTC.

The gene calls are TRBV10-3 and TRBJ1-2, with D tentatively TRBD1 (5 bases). The germline gives CDR1 ENHRY, CDR2 SYGVKD. With 3 bases removed from V and 4 bases from J, the gap between germline ends came to 12 bases. The CDR3 spans 14 residues. CDR3: CAISDGGGSYGYTF. Written as DNA, the CDR3 is TGTGCCATCAGTGACGGGGGAGGGTCCTATGGCTACACCTTC.

This chain connects TRBV29-1 to TRBJ1-1, with D possibly being TRBD1 (5 bases). Germline V gives CDR1 SQVTM, CDR2 ANQGSEA. V was clipped by 4 bases and J by 3 bases, with 12 bases between them. The CDR3 spans 13 residues. CDR3: CSVGSQGDTEAFF. CDR3 nucleotides: TGCAGCGTTGGGTCCCAGGGAGACACTGAAGCTTTCTTT. The full variable domain, with the rest looked up from reference TRBV29-1 and TRBJ1-1, is SAVISQKPSRDICQRGTSLTIQCQVDSQVTMMFWYRQQPGQSLTLIATANQGSEATYESGFVIDKFPISRPNLTFSTLTVSNMSPEDSSIYLCSVGSQGDTEAFFGQGTRLTVV.

The V gene is TRBV9, the J gene TRBJ1-1; perhaps TRBD1 as D (6 bases). Germline-derived CDR1 and CDR2 are SGDLS and YYNGEE. V was shortened by 0 bases and J by 7 bases, with 13 bases between the two germline ends. The CDR3 loop spans 14 amino acids. CDR3 coding DNA: TGTGCCAGCAGCGTAGCTGGGGGGCTCGGTGAAGCTTTCTTT. This gives the protein CASSVAGGLGEAFF.